A selection of T cell receptor beta chains follows, all from one sample in a study of T cell repertoires in ileal Crohn's disease. This table comes from immunoSEQ multiplex PCR, and its TCRdb copy is limited to in-frame clones, with some not included. The data show under 13,000 clones, around 86% seen once. The specimen sequenced was ileal tissue. These receptor sequences come from an adult with Crohn's disease. The CDR3 runs from the conserved cysteine through the conserved F or W. A D gene is named only where the DNA matches it firmly. For some rows the clone size is stated as once, few or many, or as a class when expanded; others skip it.

TRBV7-9,TRBD1,.,TRBJ2-3,CASSIGQVSTDTQYF,TGTGCCAGCAGCATCGGACAGGTCAGCACAGATACGCAGTATTTT
TRBV6-5,TRBD2,.,TRBJ2-7,CASSRTSGDYEQYF,TGTGCCAGCAGTCGGACTAGCGGGGACTACGAGCAGTACTTC
TRBV5-1,TRBD2,.,TRBJ2-2,CASSLLAGGTGELFF,TGCGCCAGCAGCCTTTTAGCGGGGGGCACCGGGGAGCTGTTTTTT
TRBV5-1,TRBD2,.,TRBJ2-3,CASSSGTSGTADTQYF,TGCGCCAGCAGCTCCGGGACTAGCGGGACTGCAGATACGCAGTATTTT
TRBV5-1,TRBD1,.,TRBJ1-1,CASSPDPTGGTEAFF,TGCGCCAGCAGCCCCGACCCGACAGGGGGCACTGAAGCTTTCTTT
TRBV30,.,.,TRBJ1-3,CAWRHPSGNTIYF,TGTGCCTGGAGGCATCCCTCTGGAAACACCATATATTTT
TRBV27,TRBD1,.,TRBJ1-4,CASARQGARINEKLFF,TGTGCCAGCGCAAGGCAGGGGGCTCGAATTAATGAAAAACTGTTTTTT
TRBV5-1,.,.,TRBJ2-6,CASSLVGSGANVLTF,TGCGCCAGCAGCTTGGTAGGGTCCGGGGCCAACGTCCTGACTTTC
TRBV6-5,.,medium-sized,TRBJ1-2,CASSTGRDDYGYTF,TGTGCCAGCAGTACCGGCAGGGATGACTATGGCTACACCTTC
TRBV7-2,.,.,TRBJ1-1,CASSSRKEGATEAFF,TGTGCCAGCAGCTCCCGCAAGGAAGGGGCAACTGAAGCTTTCTTT
TRBV2,.,.,TRBJ1-1,CASDGPREAFF,TGTGCCAGCGACGGGCCGCGTGAAGCTTTCTTT
TRBV5-4,TRBD1,once,TRBJ1-2,CASSPTGVEGYTF,TGTGCCAGCAGCCCGACAGGGGTTGAAGGCTACACCTTC
TRBV19,.,once,TRBJ2-7,CASSRTATGYEQYF,TGTGCCAGTAGTAGGACAGCCACAGGTTACGAGCAGTACTTC
TRBV5-1,TRBD1,.,TRBJ2-2,CASSSDRETGELFF,TGCGCCAGCAGCTCCGACAGGGAAACCGGGGAGCTGTTTTTT
TRBV11-2,.,.,TRBJ2-1,CASSLGTYNEQFF,TGTGCCAGCAGCTTAGGGACCTACAATGAGCAGTTCTTC
TRBV6-1,.,.,TRBJ2-1,CASSEHSNNEQFF,TGTGCCAGCAGTGAACACAGTAACAATGAGCAGTTCTTC
TRBV10-3,.,.,TRBJ2-1,CAISESGGNEQFF,TGTGCCATCAGTGAGTCGGGGGGCAATGAGCAGTTCTTC
TRBV19,TRBD1,.,TRBJ1-4,CASSPPTGGSEKLFF,TGTGCCAGTAGTCCCCCGACAGGGGGCAGTGAAAAACTGTTTTTT
TRBV30,TRBD2,.,TRBJ2-1,CAWSVGLAGNNEQFF,TGTGCCTGGAGTGTGGGACTAGCGGGGAACAATGAGCAGTTCTTC
TRBV6-1,.,.,TRBJ1-4,CASSEAGGDLEKLFF,TGTGCCAGCAGTGAAGCGGGAGGGGATCTCGAAAAACTGTTTTTT
TRBV18,TRBD1,few,TRBJ1-1,CASSEQGGTEAFF,TGTGCCAGCTCAGAACAGGGGGGCACTGAAGCTTTCTTT
TRBV2,.,.,TRBJ1-2,CASSDASPGAFGYTF,TGTGCCAGCAGTGACGCGAGTCCGGGGGCTTTTGGCTACACCTTC
TRBV11-2,.,.,TRBJ2-3,CASSPTPDTQYF,TGTGCCAGCAGCCCAACGCCAGATACGCAGTATTTT
TRBV25-1,TRBD1,once,TRBJ1-2,CASGQGAYGYTF,TGTGCCAGCGGACAGGGGGCCTATGGCTACACCTTC
TRBV7-9,.,.,TRBJ1-2,CASSLDVTYGYTF,TGTGCCAGCAGCTTAGATGTGACCTATGGCTACACCTTC
TRBV6-5,TRBD2,once,TRBJ2-3,CASSYASAGGADTQYF,TGTGCCAGCAGTTACGCGTCAGCGGGAGGCGCAGATACGCAGTATTTT
TRBV9,TRBD1,.,TRBJ1-5,CASSVDDRGNQPQHF,TGTGCCAGCAGCGTAGATGACAGGGGGAATCAGCCCCAGCATTTT
TRBV7-6,.,.,TRBJ2-3,CASSPQPLGTDTQYF,TGTGCCAGCAGCCCTCAACCACTAGGCACAGATACGCAGTATTTT
TRBV30,.,.,TRBJ1-2,CAWSVGGSYGYTF,TGTGCCTGGAGTGTTGGGGGCAGCTATGGCTACACCTTC
TRBV27,.,once,TRBJ2-4,CASSSIGELAKNIQYF,TGTGCCAGCAGTTCCATAGGGGAGCTAGCCAAAAACATTCAGTACTTC
TRBV7-3,.,once,TRBJ2-2,CASSRGTGNTGELFF,TGTGCCAGCAGCAGGGGAACGGGGAACACCGGGGAGCTGTTTTTT
TRBV5-1,TRBD1,.,TRBJ2-2,CASTNKGQGNTGELFF,TGCGCCAGCACAAATAAGGGACAGGGGAACACCGGGGAGCTGTTTTTT
TRBV7-8,TRBD1,.,TRBJ1-2,CASSPDRFYGYTF,TGTGCCAGCAGCCCGGACAGGTTCTATGGCTACACCTTC
TRBV28,TRBD1,few,TRBJ2-2,CASRGTGQANTGELFF,TGTGCCAGCAGGGGGACAGGGCAGGCGAACACCGGGGAGCTGTTTTTT
TRBV19,TRBD1,.,TRBJ1-5,CASDENRGSGNQPQHF,TGTGCCAGCGACGAGAACAGGGGCAGTGGCAATCAGCCCCAGCATTTT
TRBV18,.,.,TRBJ2-7,CASSPQFSGRRSYEQYF,TGTGCCAGCTCACCACAGTTTTCTGGACGGAGGAGTTACGAGCAGTACTTC
TRBV7-9,.,.,TRBJ1-1,CASSLAGLNTEAFF,TGTGCCAGCTCCTTGGCAGGGCTTAACACTGAAGCTTTCTTT
TRBV5-5,.,.,TRBJ2-1,CASSPGWSERGYNEQFF,TGTGCCAGCAGCCCCGGGTGGAGCGAAAGGGGCTACAATGAGCAGTTCTTC
TRBV5-1,.,.,TRBJ1-1,CASSFGVGDTEAFF,TGCGCCAGCAGCTTCGGGGTCGGCGACACTGAAGCTTTCTTT
TRBV27,.,few,TRBJ2-2,CASRFSGSLNFGANTGELFF,TGTGCCAGCAGATTCTCCGGCTCCCTGAACTTCGGGGCGAACACCGGGGAGCTGTTTTTT
TRBV27,TRBD1,.,TRBJ1-1,CASSSRTGSNTEAFF,TGTGCCAGCAGTTCCCGGACAGGGTCGAACACTGAAGCTTTCTTT
TRBV4-2,TRBD1,.,TRBJ2-1,CASSFPPTTGSSYNEQFF,TGTGCCAGCAGCTTCCCCCCTACGACAGGGAGCTCCTACAATGAGCAGTTCTTC